Reported below is one T cell receptor beta chain. The antigen is undetermined. The CDR3 is made up of 16 amino acids. V lost 6 bases to trimming and J lost 2 bases; unmatched junction nucleotides: 11. CDR1 and CDR2 from the germline V gene are MNHEY and SMNVEV (reference sequence). The PCR made use of 60 Vbeta and 13 Jbeta primers. Generated by immunoSEQ multiplex PCR, the TCRdb table keeps only in-frame clones and is missing some. The sample shows fewer than 200,000 clones, roughly 80% of them seen only once. The data were taken from a study of cytomegalovirus exposure and HLA in healthy donors. Study-wide results and limits: Earlier analysis looked at TCR beta V segments, and most were productive about 90% or about 30% of the time. In a later analysis, HLA-associated TCR beta chains were more clonally expanded than equally common others.

V and J are TRBV27 and TRBJ2-3; 7 bases are a match to TRBD2. The sample was PBMCs. The clonotype originates from a man in his forties in good health and CMV-seronegative. The CDR3 sequence is CASSPYRGGNTDTQYF. CDR3 coding DNA: TGTGCCAGCAGCCCCTACCGCGGGGGAAACACAGATACGCAGTATTTT.